This T cell receptor (beta chain) was documented in a study of shared clonotypes between healthy human individuals. Whole-study findings and limits: Rarefaction analysis demonstrated incomplete sorted-subset sequencing notwithstanding large depth. Relative to their counterparts shared across all four donors, non-shared clonotypes exhibited diminished generation probabilities.

Comment on this clone: Its target is not known. The identical CDR3 is also encoded by other nucleotide sequences in the sample.

Every subset had its genomic DNA shared out evenly among several immunoSEQ plates. The method was immunoSEQ multiplex PCR; TCRdb's version includes in-frame clones alone and lacks a portion of them. The table lists under 850,000 clones, 72% of them singletons. Trimming pared 0 bases from V and 4 bases from J, leaving 11 bases between. Per the germline V gene, CDR1 is SGHRS and CDR2 is YFSETQ. CDR3 size: 15 residues. This rearrangement joins TRBV5-1 to TRBJ2-1; no reliable D call. The TCR originated in a woman in her 30s in good health. Sequencing input: memory CD4+ T cells sorted from blood. The subset was: CD45RA-negative fraction. The CDR3 DNA sequence: TGCGCCAGCAGCTTGGATGTCTCCTCATACAATGAGCAGTTCTTC. It is translated as CASSLDVSSYNEQFF.